This T cell receptor (beta chain) was captured in a study of identical twins. Study-wide points: Cord blood beta clonotypes present at high abundance carried fewer insertions; no such pattern appeared in memory repertoires. Zero-insertion results could be subject to partial confounding by invariant MAIT and iNKT cells.

This clonotype was counted a few times. Its specificity is unknown. A universal primer site arose from template switching, and cDNA bore unique molecular identifiers. A single record per CDR3 protein comes from TCRdb applying MiXCR to the 5' RACE reads. Counted here are nearly 900,000 distinct CDR3 sequences, roughly 12% occurring once; the ten biggest clones make up under 2%. Between the trimmed V and J ends, which lost 7 bases and 7 bases, there was a span of 16 bases. This CDR3 has 14 amino acids. This same sample was also taken into another study, of yellow fever vaccine responses in identical twins. As that report states: Twins reportedly mounted vaccine T cell responses that seemed partly convergent, partly personalized.

Sequencing was carried out using PBMCs. The chain recombines TRBV12-3 or TRBV12-4 with TRBJ2-2; possibly TRBD1 for D (5 bases). The source is a woman younger than 35 in good health. CDR3 in amino acids: CASTMAPRGGELFF. CDR3 bases: TGTGCCAGCACAATGGCCCCTAGGGGCGGGGAGCTGTTTTTT.